This TCR beta chain was documented in a study of T cell repertoires in cytomegalovirus infection. This clonotype was picked up many times. TCRdb redid the calling of the reads with MiXCR, one entry per CDR3 protein. The sample consists of around 490,000 distinct CDR3 sequences, about 30% of them appearing once. Trimming stripped 1 base from V and 0 bases from J, with 9 bases between. Germline V gives CDR1 MNHNS, CDR2 SASEGT. The CDR3 runs 16 residues. The source material was PBMCs. The source of this sequence is a human donor in good health (CMV status not recorded). Some clones in this sample may be carry-over from other donors' samples. The chain joins TRBV6-1 to TRBJ2-2; maybe TRBD1 (5 bases). The CDR3 loop reads CASSEGGRTNTGELFF. DNA for the CDR3: TGTGCCAGCAGTGAAGGGGGCAGGACGAACACCGGGGAGCTGTTTTTT.